This T cell receptor (beta chain) was sequenced for a study of T-cell memory formation after mild COVID-19. Study-level points and caveats: There were some responding clones in pre-infection memory, which suggested that cross-reactive memory had joined.

Barcoded TCR alpha and TCR beta cDNA libraries with UMIs came from 5'RACE using constant-segment primers. A single record per CDR3 protein comes from TCRdb applying MiXCR to the 5' RACE reads. The table includes 150,000 to 200,000 distinct CDR3 sequences, 25% to 40% detected once. Regarding this clonotype: Its target is unknown.

There are 13 residues in the CDR3. CDR1 and CDR2 from the germline V gene are DFQATT and SNEGSKA (reference sequence). V lost 3 bases and J lost 2, with 5 bases in between. The specimen sequenced was PBMCs or a T cell subset sorted from them (not recorded which). The source of this sequence is an adult woman who had mild COVID-19 (a few samples of this study predate the infection). Cell type and time point are not known. The chain couples TRBV20-1 to TRBJ1-6, with D hard to call. CDR3 bases: TGCAGTGCTAGGGTAACCTATAATTCACCCCTCCACTTT. The encoded protein is CSARVTYNSPLHF.